The clone carrying this T cell receptor beta chain showed up just once. The data derive from a study of T cell repertoires in cytomegalovirus infection. TCRdb reanalysed the reads using MiXCR and keeps one entry per CDR3 protein. In the table there are fewer than 200,000 distinct CDR3 sequences, roughly 20% of which are singletons. CDR3 length: 15 amino acids. The V gene lost 5 bases and the J gene lost 0 bases, with 11 bases spanning the gap. The sequencing input was PBMCs. The sequence was obtained from a human donor in good health (CMV status not recorded). Some clones in this sample may be carry-over from other donors' samples. The rearrangement joins TRBV7-1 to TRBJ1-3; D is possibly TRBD1 (5 bases). TRBV7-1 is sorted into the ORF group, with uncertain function. CDR3 bases: TGTGCCAGCAGCGACGCACAGGTCTCTGGAAACACCATATATTTT. Protein sequence: CASSDAQVSGNTIYF.